Each of the 10 T cell receptor beta chains below was sequenced from the same sample in a study of blood T cells in healthy people across ages (dated by TCRdb to about 2015). Libraries were made using 5' RACE. Reads for this sample came from an Illumina HiSeq 2500. A second about 7 to 11 cycle PCR used a sample-barcoded 5' primer and a J-beta primer mix. The public sequencing data were trimmed at Q25 with fastp and processed into clonotypes with MiXCR by TCRdb, which kept only in-frame beta chains. Duplicate CDR3 protein sequences are folded into a single record with the most common DNA and genes. The table for this sample lists more than 800,000 distinct CDR3 sequences; 35% to 55% of them were counted only once. Clones ranked in the top ten supply approximately 20% of the sample. The sequenced sample was blood. Source of these receptors: a woman aged 60 to 75 in good health.

This clonotype came up a few times. This chain links TRBV12-3 or TRBV12-4 with TRBJ2-7; D ambiguous. The CDR3 covers 12 residues. Trimming pared 4 bases from V and 5 bases from J, leaving 9 bases between. The chain's CDR3 is CASSSGLDEQYF. The CDR3 nucleotides read TGTGCCAGCAGTTCGGGCCTGGACGAGCAGTACTTC.

The chain couples TRBV2 to TRBJ2-1, with D unresolved. Trimming left V 3 bases short and J 5 bases short, with 8 bases between. Germline CDR1 and CDR2: SNHLY and FYNNEI. The CDR3 contains 13 residues. CDR3 in DNA: TGTGCCAGCAGTGATCAAGGGAACAATGAGCAGTTCTTC. Its protein is CASSDQGNNEQFF.

This clonotype has only a few counts. V and J are TRBV4-1 and TRBJ2-7; possibly TRBD2 for D (6 bases). V was pared by 2 bases and J by 7 bases, with 12 bases between. Germline V gene lookup returns CDR1 MGHRA and CDR2 YSYEKL. The CDR3 has 13 amino acids. The CDR3 sequence: CASSQSGYWEQYF. The CDR3 coding sequence is TGCGCCAGCAGCCAAAGCGGGTATTGGGAGCAGTACTTC.

About this clonotype: A read error is possible here, since a much larger clone lies one base away. This sequence joins TRBV4-1 and TRBJ2-4; unclear D gene. V gave up 1 base and J gave up 6 bases, with 16 bases separating them. Germline V gene lookup returns CDR1 MGHRA and CDR2 YSYEKL. The CDR3 has 16 amino acids. In DNA form, the CDR3 reads TGCGCCAGCAGCCAAGTGGCATCCAGAGTTGGAAACATTCAGTACTTC. Encoded protein: CASSQVASRVGNIQYF.

The chain recombines TRBV18 with TRBJ2-1; maybe TRBD1 (6 bases). The assigned J gene may be wrong: the sequence end matches TRBJ2-7 better. Germline loops: CDR1 KGHSH, CDR2 LQKENI. CDR3 size: 15 residues. The CDR3 here is CASSPPSGAYNEQYF. As DNA, the CDR3 is TGTGCCAGCTCACCACCGTCAGGGGCCTACAATGAGCAGTACTTC.

The chain recombines TRBV29-1 with TRBJ2-7; possibly TRBD2 for D (5 bases). The V end was cut by 3 bases, the J end by 5 bases, with 17 bases between. The CDR3 extends over 14 amino acids. The germline CDR1 and CDR2 sequences are SQVTM and ANQGSEA. CDR3 region: CSVEGPGISHEQYF. CDR3 coding DNA: TGCAGCGTTGAGGGCCCGGGAATTTCCCACGAGCAGTACTTC.

The chain carries TRBV6-5 and TRBJ2-1; the D gene is possibly TRBD2 (6 bases). This CDR3 contains 17 residues. Germline V CDR1 and CDR2: MNHEY, SVGAGI. V gave up 2 bases and J gave up 0 bases, with 14 bases separating them. In DNA, the CDR3 is TGTGCCAGCAGTTACCTACCCGGAGGGAGCTCCTACAATGAGCAGTTCTTC. Its protein is CASSYLPGGSSYNEQFF.

CDR3: CASSLASGSGNEQFF. In DNA form, the CDR3 reads TGTGCCAGCAGTTTAGCTAGCGGGAGTGGAAATGAGCAGTTCTTC. The chain combines TRBV12-3 or TRBV12-4 with TRBJ2-1; 9 bases are shared with TRBD2. The CDR3 loop spans 15 amino acids. Trimming took 0 bases from V and 7 from J; bases not matched to a gene: 4.

For the CDR3, the DNA is TGCAGTGCGCCACCGGGACAGGGGGAAGGTGGCTACACCTTC. This sequence encodes CSAPPGQGEGGYTF. The genes are TRBV20-1 and TRBJ1-2, with 11 bases lining up with TRBD1. The V gene's germline CDR1 is DFQATT and CDR2 SNEGSKA (reference sequence). V dropped 6 bases and J dropped 7; count of bases not matched to a gene: 10. This CDR3 region has 14 residues.

This clonotype has a single count. The chain links TRBV25-1 to TRBJ2-5; D remains unclear. V was cut by 3 bases and J by 2 bases, with 7 bases left in between. The length of the CDR3 is 13 residues. The germline V gene has CDR1 MGHDK and CDR2 SYGVNS. The CDR3 DNA follows: TGTGCCAGCAGTGATACGGTACAAGAGACCCAGTACTTC. This sequence encodes CASSDTVQETQYF. The complete variable domain, with remaining parts taken from reference TRBV25-1 and TRBJ2-5, reads EADIYQTPRYLVIGTGKKITLECSQTMGHDKMYWYQQDPGMELHLIHYSYGVNSTEKGDLSSESTVSRIRTEHFPLTLESARPSHTSQYLCASSDTVQETQYFGPGTRLLVL.